This T cell receptor (beta chain) is drawn from a study of cytomegalovirus exposure and HLA in healthy donors. Germline lookup yields CDR1 MDHEN and CDR2 SYDVKM. Losses at the gene ends were 3 bases for V and 3 bases for J; bases not matched to a gene: 1. The CDR3 covers 15 residues. With respect to this clone: Its antigen is not known.

The assay was immunoSEQ multiplex PCR, and TCRdb's table has in-frame clones only and misses some. The sample records a few hundred thousand clones, about 90% being singletons. From the 120-subject validation cohort, which was separate from the approximately 670-subject first cohort, the donors were drawn. Study observations and caveats: According to the study, around 160 TCR beta chains were cytomegalovirus-associated. TCR clusters originating in the first cohort tended to co-occur in the roughly 110 validation repertoires, according to a later analysis. The classifier, whose performance was assessed in both the original and validation cohorts, reportedly diagnosed cytomegalovirus status with high specificity and sensitivity.

The chain couples TRBV28 to TRBJ2-3; 12 bases are a match to TRBD2. The origin of this receptor is a woman in her 30s in good health and CMV-seronegative. Material: PBMCs. CDR3 nucleotides: TGTGCCAGCAGTTTCCTAGCGGGAGGGACAGATACGCAGTATTTT. It is translated as CASSFLAGGTDTQYF. The variable domain in full, with the rest retrieved from reference TRBV28 and TRBJ2-3, is DVKVTQSSRYLVKRTGEKVFLECVQDMDHENMFWYRQDPGLGLRLIYFSYDVKMKEKGDIPEGYSVSREKKERFSLILESASTNQTSMYLCASSFLAGGTDTQYFGPGTRLTVL.